This TCR beta chain was captured by sequencing in a study of OX40 agonist ivuxolimab in advanced cancers. Turning to the study itself: The patients got ivuxolimab, which is an agonistic anti-OX40 (CD134) antibody. Age averaged approximately 60 years (range about 20 to 80), and around 78% were male. Study-level points and caveats: The average count of expanded clones was higher among CD8+ T cells than among CD4+.

Remarks on this clone: Its specificity is not known.

The method was immunoSEQ multiplex PCR; TCRdb's version includes in-frame clones alone and lacks a portion of them. The sample comprises some 97,000 clones, 75% to 90% of which are singletons, and around 0.16% rests with the top ten. The J segment lost 4 bases and the V segment lost 3 bases, leaving 0 bases of the junction unmatched. Germline CDR1 reads GTSNPN; CDR2 reads SVGIG (reference sequence). The CDR3 is 13 residues long. This material consisted of CD4+ or CD8+ T cells sorted from blood, taken in a trial of the OX40 agonist ivuxolimab. The clonotype was recovered from an adult with an advanced solid tumor such as melanoma, head and neck, liver or kidney cancer. The chain couples TRBV30 to TRBJ2-1; 10 nucleotides line up with TRBD1. The CDR3 DNA reads TGTGCCTGGAGGGACAGGGGGTACAATGAGCAGTTCTTC. It specifies CAWRDRGYNEQFF.